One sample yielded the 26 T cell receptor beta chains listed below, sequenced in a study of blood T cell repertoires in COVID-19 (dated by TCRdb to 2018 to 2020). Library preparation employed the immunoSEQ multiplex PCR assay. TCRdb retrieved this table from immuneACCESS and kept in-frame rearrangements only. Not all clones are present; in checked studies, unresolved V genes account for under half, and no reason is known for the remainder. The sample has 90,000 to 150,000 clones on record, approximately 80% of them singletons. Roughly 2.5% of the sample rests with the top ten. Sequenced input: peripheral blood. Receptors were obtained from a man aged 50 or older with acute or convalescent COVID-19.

CDR3 protein: CASSWSEGDGYTF. Written as DNA, the CDR3 is TGCGCCAGCAGCTGGAGCGAGGGAGATGGCTACACCTTC. This sequence joins TRBV5-1 and TRBJ1-2; D gene uncertain. Germline V gene sequence: CDR1 SGHRS, CDR2 YFSETQ. The length of the CDR3 is 13 residues. Trimming pared 3 bases from V and 6 bases from J, leaving 12 bases between.

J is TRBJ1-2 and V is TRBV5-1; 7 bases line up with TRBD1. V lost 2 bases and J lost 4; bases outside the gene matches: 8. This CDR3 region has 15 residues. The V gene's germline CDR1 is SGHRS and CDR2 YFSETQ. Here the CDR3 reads CASSFETGYPYGYTF. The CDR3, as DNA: TGCGCCAGCAGCTTTGAGACAGGGTACCCCTATGGCTACACCTTC.

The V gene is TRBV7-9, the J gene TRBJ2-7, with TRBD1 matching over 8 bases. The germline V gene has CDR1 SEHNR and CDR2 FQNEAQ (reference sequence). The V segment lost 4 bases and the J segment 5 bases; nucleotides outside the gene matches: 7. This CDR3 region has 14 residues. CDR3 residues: CASSSRGQNHEQYF. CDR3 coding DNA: TGTGCCAGCAGCTCCAGGGGGCAAAATCACGAGCAGTACTTC.

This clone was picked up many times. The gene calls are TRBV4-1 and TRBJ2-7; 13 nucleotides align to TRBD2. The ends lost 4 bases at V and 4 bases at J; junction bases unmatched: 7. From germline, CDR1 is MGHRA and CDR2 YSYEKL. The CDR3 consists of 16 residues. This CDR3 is CASSPPRTSGSYEQYF. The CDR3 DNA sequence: TGCGCCAGCAGCCCCCCCCGGACTAGCGGGAGTTACGAGCAGTACTTC.

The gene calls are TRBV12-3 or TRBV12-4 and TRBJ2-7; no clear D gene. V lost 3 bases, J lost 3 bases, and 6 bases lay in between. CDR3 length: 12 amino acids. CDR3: CASSFMYYEQYF. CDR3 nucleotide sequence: TGTGCCAGCAGTTTTATGTACTACGAGCAGTACTTC.

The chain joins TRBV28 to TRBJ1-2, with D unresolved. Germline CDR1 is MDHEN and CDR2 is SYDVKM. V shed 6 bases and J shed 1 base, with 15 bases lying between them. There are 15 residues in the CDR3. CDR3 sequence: CASSLPLSGNYGYTF. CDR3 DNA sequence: TGTGCCAGCAGCCTTCCCCTCTCGGGTAACTATGGCTACACCTTC.

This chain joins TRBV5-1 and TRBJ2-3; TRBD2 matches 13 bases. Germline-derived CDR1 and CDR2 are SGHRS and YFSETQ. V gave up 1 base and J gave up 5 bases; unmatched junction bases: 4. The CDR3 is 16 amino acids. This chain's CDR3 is CASSLTSGRARDTQYF. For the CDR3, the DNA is TGCGCCAGCAGCTTGACTAGCGGGAGGGCTAGAGATACGCAGTATTTT.

CDR3 amino acids: CASSPTRVSYNEQFF. In DNA, the CDR3 is TGTGCCAGCAGCCCCACGAGGGTCTCCTACAATGAGCAGTTCTTC. The chain is built from TRBV11-2 and TRBJ2-1; D might be TRBD2 (5 bases). There are 15 residues in the CDR3. Germline V lookup: CDR1 SGHAT, CDR2 FQNNGV. Trimming cost V 5 bases and J 0 bases, with 11 bases left between them.

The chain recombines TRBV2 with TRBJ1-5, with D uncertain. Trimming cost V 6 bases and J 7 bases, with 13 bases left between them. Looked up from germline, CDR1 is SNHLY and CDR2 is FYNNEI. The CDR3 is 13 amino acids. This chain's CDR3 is CASRDQSGQPQHF. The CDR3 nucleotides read TGTGCCAGCAGAGACCAGAGCGGACAGCCCCAGCATTTT.

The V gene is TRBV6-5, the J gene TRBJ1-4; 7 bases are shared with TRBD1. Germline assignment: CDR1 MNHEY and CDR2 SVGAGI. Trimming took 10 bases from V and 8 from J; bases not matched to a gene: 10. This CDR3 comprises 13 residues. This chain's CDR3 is CAILGQSWEKLFF. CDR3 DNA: TGTGCCATCCTGGGACAGTCTTGGGAAAAACTGTTTTTT.

The CDR3 sequence is CASSHGQGSYEQYF. The CDR3 region has the DNA TGCGCCAGCAGCCACGGCCAGGGGTCCTACGAGCAGTACTTC. The chain carries TRBV4-1 and TRBJ2-7; TRBD1 might be the D (6 bases). Germline V CDR1 and CDR2: MGHRA, YSYEKL. Trimming pared 3 bases from V and 1 base from J, leaving 10 bases between. The CDR3 consists of 14 residues.

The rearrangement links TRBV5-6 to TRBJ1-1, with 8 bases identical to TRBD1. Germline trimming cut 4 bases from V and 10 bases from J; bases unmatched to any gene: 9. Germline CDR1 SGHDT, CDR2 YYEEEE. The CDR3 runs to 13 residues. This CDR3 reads CASSPTGVDGAFF. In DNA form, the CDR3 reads TGTGCCAGCAGCCCGACAGGGGTAGATGGAGCTTTCTTT.

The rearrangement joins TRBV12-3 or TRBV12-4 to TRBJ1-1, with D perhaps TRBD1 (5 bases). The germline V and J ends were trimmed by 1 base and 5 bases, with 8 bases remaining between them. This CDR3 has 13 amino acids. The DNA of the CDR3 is TGTGCCAGCAGTTTAGGGACAAGTACTGAAGCTTTCTTT. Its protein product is CASSLGTSTEAFF.

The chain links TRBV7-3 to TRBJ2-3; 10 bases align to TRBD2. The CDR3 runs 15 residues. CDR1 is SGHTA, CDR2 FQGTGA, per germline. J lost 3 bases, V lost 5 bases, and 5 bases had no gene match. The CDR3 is CASSPSGSRTDTQYF. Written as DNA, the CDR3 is TGTGCCAGCAGCCCTAGCGGGAGTAGGACAGATACGCAGTATTTT.

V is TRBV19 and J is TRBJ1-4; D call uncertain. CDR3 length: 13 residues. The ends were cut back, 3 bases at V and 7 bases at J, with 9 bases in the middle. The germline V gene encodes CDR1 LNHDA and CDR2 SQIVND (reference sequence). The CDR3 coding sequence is TGTGCCAGTAGTATCGGGGTTCGTGAAAAACTGTTTTTT. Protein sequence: CASSIGVREKLFF.

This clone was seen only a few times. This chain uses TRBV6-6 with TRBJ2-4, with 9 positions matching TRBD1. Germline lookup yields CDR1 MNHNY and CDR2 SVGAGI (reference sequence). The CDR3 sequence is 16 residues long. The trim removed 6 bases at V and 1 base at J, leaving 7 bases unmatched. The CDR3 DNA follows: TGTGCCAGCAGCAGGGACAGGGACGGCGCCAAAAACATTCAGTACTTC. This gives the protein CASSRDRDGAKNIQYF.

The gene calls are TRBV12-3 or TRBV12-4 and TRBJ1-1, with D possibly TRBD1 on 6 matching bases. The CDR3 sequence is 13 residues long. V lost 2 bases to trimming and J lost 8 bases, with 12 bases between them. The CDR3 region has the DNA TGTGCCAGCAGTTTATACAGGGAAGGCGAAGCTTTCTTT. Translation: CASSLYREGEAFF.

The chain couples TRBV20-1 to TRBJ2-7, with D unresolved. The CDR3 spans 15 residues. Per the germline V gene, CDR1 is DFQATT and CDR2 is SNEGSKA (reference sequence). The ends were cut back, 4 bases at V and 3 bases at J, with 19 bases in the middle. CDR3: CSAIDPLEVDYEQYF. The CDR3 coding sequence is TGCAGTGCTATTGATCCTCTTGAGGTGGACTACGAGCAGTACTTC.

The CDR3 sequence: CASSWTGVDNEQFF. In DNA form, the CDR3 reads TGTGCCAGCAGCTGGACGGGAGTGGACAATGAGCAGTTCTTC. V and J are TRBV11-3 and TRBJ2-1, with D possibly being TRBD2 (6 bases). The CDR3 is 14 amino acids. Germline V CDR1 and CDR2: SGHNT, YENEEA. The ends were cut back, 4 bases at V and 5 bases at J, with 12 bases in the middle.

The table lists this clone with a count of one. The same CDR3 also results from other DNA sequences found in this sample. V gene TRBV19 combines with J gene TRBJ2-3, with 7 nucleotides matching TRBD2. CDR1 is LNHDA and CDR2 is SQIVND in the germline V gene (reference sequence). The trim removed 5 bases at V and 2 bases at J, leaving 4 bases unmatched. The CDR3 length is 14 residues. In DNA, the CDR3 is TGTGCCAGTAGTCCGACTAGCTCCACAGATACGCAGTATTTT. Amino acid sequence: CASSPTSSTDTQYF. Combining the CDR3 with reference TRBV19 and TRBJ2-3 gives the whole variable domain DGGITQSPKYLFRKEGQNVTLSCEQNLNHDAMYWYRQDPGQGLRLIYYSQIVNDFQKGDIAEGYSVSREKKESFPLTVTSAQKNPTAFYLCASSPTSSTDTQYFGPGTRLTVL.

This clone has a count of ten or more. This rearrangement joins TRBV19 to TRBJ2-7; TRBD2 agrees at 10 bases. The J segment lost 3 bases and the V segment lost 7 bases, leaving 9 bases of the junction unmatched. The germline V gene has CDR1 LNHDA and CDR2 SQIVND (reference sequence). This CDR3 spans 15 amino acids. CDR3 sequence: CASKEVAGGSYEQYF. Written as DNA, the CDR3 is TGTGCCAGTAAGGAAGTAGCGGGGGGAAGCTACGAGCAGTACTTC.

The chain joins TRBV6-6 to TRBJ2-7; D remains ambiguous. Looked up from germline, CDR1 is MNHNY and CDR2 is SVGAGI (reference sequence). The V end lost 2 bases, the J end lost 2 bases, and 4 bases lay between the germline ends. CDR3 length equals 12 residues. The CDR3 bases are TGTGCCAGCAGTTACGTAACCTACGAGCAGTACTTC. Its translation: CASSYVTYEQYF.

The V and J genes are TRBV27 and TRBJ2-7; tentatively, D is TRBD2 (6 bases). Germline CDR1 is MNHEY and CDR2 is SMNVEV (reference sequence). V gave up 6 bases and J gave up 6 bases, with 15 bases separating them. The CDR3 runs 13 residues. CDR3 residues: CASRTHQGGEQYF. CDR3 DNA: TGTGCCAGCAGGACCCACCAGGGAGGCGAGCAGTACTTC.

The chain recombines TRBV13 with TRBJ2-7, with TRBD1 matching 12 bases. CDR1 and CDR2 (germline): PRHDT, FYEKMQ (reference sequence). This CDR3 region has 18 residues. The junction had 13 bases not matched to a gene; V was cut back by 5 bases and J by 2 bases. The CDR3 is CASSLGQGASSSTYEQYF. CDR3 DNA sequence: TGTGCCAGCAGCCTGGGACAGGGGGCATCTTCATCCACCTACGAGCAGTACTTC. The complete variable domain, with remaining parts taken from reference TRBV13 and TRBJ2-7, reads AAGVIQSPRHLIKEKRETATLKCYPIPRHDTVYWYQQGPGQDPQFLISFYEKMQSDKGSIPDRFSAQQFSDYHSELNMSSLELGDSALYFCASSLGQGASSSTYEQYFGPGTRLTVT.

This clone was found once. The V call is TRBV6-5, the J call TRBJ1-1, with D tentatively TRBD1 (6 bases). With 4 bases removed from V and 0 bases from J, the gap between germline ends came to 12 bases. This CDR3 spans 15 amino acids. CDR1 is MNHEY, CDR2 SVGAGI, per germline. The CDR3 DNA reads TGTGCCAGCAGTTCCTTTCAGGGGATGAACACTGAAGCTTTCTTT. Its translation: CASSSFQGMNTEAFF.

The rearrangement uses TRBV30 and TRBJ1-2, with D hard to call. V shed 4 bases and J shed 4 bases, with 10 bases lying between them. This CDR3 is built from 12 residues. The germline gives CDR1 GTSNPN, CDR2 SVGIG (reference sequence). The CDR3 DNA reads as TGTGCCTGGATAGGTGCGGGCTATGGCTACACCTTC. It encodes CAWIGAGYGYTF.